The entry that follows covers one T cell receptor beta chain sequence. Primers included in the PCR were 60 Vbeta and 13 Jbeta primers. The method was immunoSEQ multiplex PCR; TCRdb's version includes in-frame clones alone and lacks a portion of them. The table lists 220,000 or so clones, about 72% of them singletons. This entry belongs to a study of cytomegalovirus exposure and HLA in healthy donors. Study summary: Approximately 81% of roughly 400 genotyped donors fell in the Caucasian-associated ancestry cluster.

V gave up 0 bases and J gave up 5 bases; unmatched junction bases: 1. Germline CDR1 SGHAT, CDR2 FQNNGV. The CDR3 spans 14 residues. The receptor was isolated from a male donor in good health and CMV-seronegative. The specimen was PBMCs. The chain recombines TRBV11-2 with TRBJ2-7; 10 bases align to TRBD2. The CDR3: CASSLEAGGHEQYF. CDR3 DNA: TGTGCCAGCAGCTTAGAAGCGGGAGGGCACGAGCAGTACTTC. Variable domain in full (rest from reference TRBV11-2 and TRBJ2-7): EAGVAQSPRYKIIEKRQSVAFWCNPISGHATLYWYQQILGQGPKLLIQFQNNGVVDDSQLPKDRFSAERLKGVDSTLKIQPAKLEDSAVYLCASSLEAGGHEQYFGPGTRLTVT.